The 30 T cell receptor beta chains in this list originate from one sample, sequenced in a study of blood T cell repertoires in COVID-19. Data came from immunoSEQ multiplex PCR; TCRdb stores just in-frame clones and leaves some out. The sample records hundreds of thousands of clones, 83% being singletons. The sample was PBMCs or T cells enriched from blood (not recorded which). The origin of the receptors is a woman aged 50 to 60 who had been exposed to COVID-19.

A word on this clone: Other DNA sequences in this specimen translate into the identical CDR3. This chain uses TRBV6-5 with TRBJ1-2; no definite D call. V shed 5 bases and J shed 0 bases, with 7 bases lying between them. Germline loops: CDR1 MNHEY, CDR2 SVGAGI. The CDR3 has 13 residues. CDR3 region: CASSPRANYGYTF. The CDR3 DNA reads TGTGCCAGCAGTCCGCGGGCTAACTATGGCTACACCTTC.

The V and J genes are TRBV5-1 and TRBJ1-1; D is perhaps TRBD1 (6 bases). Germline CDR1 reads SGHRS; CDR2 reads YFSETQ. This CDR3 contains 18 residues. The germline V and J ends were trimmed by 4 bases and 0 bases, with 22 bases remaining between them. CDR3 bases: TGCGCCAGCAGCCCCGACAGGAGTCGTGGCTTTATGAACACTGAAGCTTTCTTT. It yields the protein CASSPDRSRGFMNTEAFF.

CDR3 loop: CASGLAAGPTDTQYF. CDR3 sequence (DNA): TGTGCTAGTGGTTTGGCGGCAGGGCCCACAGATACGCAGTATTTT. The rearrangement joins TRBV12-5 to TRBJ2-3, with D tentatively TRBD1 (5 bases). Trimming shortened V by 1 base and J by 2 bases, and 10 bases separated the two germline ends. Per germline, CDR1 LGHNT and CDR2 FRNRAP. There are 15 residues in the CDR3.

This clone turned up a few times. The chain has TRBV7-9 and TRBJ2-3; D is possibly TRBD1 (5 bases). Germline lookup yields CDR1 SEHNR and CDR2 FQNEAQ (reference sequence). This CDR3 comprises 12 residues. Between the trimmed V and J ends, which lost 4 bases and 4 bases, there was a span of 6 bases. The CDR3 region is CASSSGSDTQYF. CDR3 sequence (DNA): TGTGCCAGCAGCTCAGGGTCAGATACGCAGTATTTT.

The gene calls are TRBV3-1 (or the pseudogene TRBV3-2) and TRBJ1-5; no reliable D call. This CDR3 contains 13 residues. Germline CDR1 reads LGHDT; CDR2 reads YNNKEL (reference sequence). The V end was cut by 6 bases, the J end by 7 bases, with 13 bases between. The CDR3 here is CASSIARRQPQHF. CDR3 nucleotides: TGTGCCAGCAGTATAGCAAGGCGGCAGCCCCAGCATTTT.

The chain links TRBV15 to TRBJ1-1; D unresolved. The CDR3 has 13 residues. Per the germline V gene, CDR1 is LNHNV and CDR2 is YYDKDF (reference sequence). Trimming pared 0 bases from V and 1 base from J, leaving 3 bases between. CDR3 sequence: CATSRDGNTEAFF. The CDR3 nucleotides are TGTGCCACCAGCAGAGACGGGAACACTGAAGCTTTCTTT.

The chain employs TRBV9 and TRBJ2-3, with D possibly being TRBD2 (6 bases). The CDR3 is made up of 16 amino acids. Trimming shortened V by 0 bases and J by 0 bases, and 11 bases separated the two germline ends. The V gene's germline CDR1 is SGDLS and CDR2 YYNGEE. The DNA of the CDR3 is TGTGCCAGCAGCGTAGGGCTAGCGAAGAGCACAGATACGCAGTATTTT. This translates into CASSVGLAKSTDTQYF. Full variable domain (outside the CDR3, taken from reference TRBV9 and TRBJ2-3): DSGVTQTPKHLITATGQRVTLRCSPRSGDLSVYWYQQSLDQGLQFLIQYYNGEERAKGNILERFSAQQFPDLHSELNLSSLELGDSALYFCASSVGLAKSTDTQYFGPGTRLTVL.

About this clone itself: Mismatch with germline at one junction end may stem from a read error. The chain is built from TRBV19 and TRBJ1-2, with 8 bases lining up with TRBD1. CDR3 size: 13 residues. Germline loops: CDR1 LNHDA, CDR2 SQIVND (reference sequence). CDR3: CASSGQGNDGYTF. CDR3 sequence (DNA): TGTGCCAGTAGCGGACAGGGTAACGATGGCTACACCTTC.

The chain combines TRBV5-1 with TRBJ1-5; D gene unclear. Trimming left V 0 bases short and J 5 bases short, with 6 bases between. Per germline, CDR1 SGHRS and CDR2 YFSETQ. This CDR3 comprises 13 residues. The CDR3 nucleotides read TGCGCCAGCAGCTTGGGTCCTTATCAGCCCCAGCATTTT. It encodes CASSLGPYQPQHF.

This chain links TRBV7-9 with TRBJ2-2; 8 bases match TRBD1. This CDR3 spans 16 amino acids. Germline lookup yields CDR1 SEHNR and CDR2 FQNEAQ (reference sequence). Trimming at V came to 1 base and at J to 4 bases, leaving 5 bases not matched to a gene. The CDR3 is CASSLGGTGPTGELFF. CDR3 DNA sequence: TGTGCCAGCAGCTTAGGGGGGACAGGACCCACCGGGGAGCTGTTTTTT.

There are many counts of this clone. The J gene is TRBJ1-5, the V gene TRBV5-8, with a possible D match to TRBD1 (5 bases). Trimming shortened V by 4 bases and J by 0 bases, and 11 bases separated the two germline ends. Germline loops: CDR1 SGHTS, CDR2 YDEGEE. The CDR3 extends over 15 amino acids. In nucleotides, the CDR3 is TGTGCCAGCAGCCCGGGACTGTTTAGCAATCAGCCCCAGCATTTT. Its protein is CASSPGLFSNQPQHF.

This clone was seen once. The V call is TRBV27, the J call TRBJ2-7; 10 positions agree with TRBD1. This CDR3 comprises 13 residues. Germline assignment: CDR1 MNHEY and CDR2 SMNVEV (reference sequence). V was clipped by 6 bases and J by 4 bases; unmatched bases: 3. CDR3: CASRGQGEYEQYF. In DNA, the CDR3 is TGTGCCAGCAGAGGACAGGGGGAATACGAGCAGTACTTC.

The rearrangement joins TRBV25-1 to TRBJ1-6; TRBD1 matches at 12 bases. Germline lookup yields CDR1 MGHDK and CDR2 SYGVNS. With V trimmed by 6 bases and J by 8 bases, 14 bases remained unmatched. The CDR3 runs to 18 residues. The CDR3 nucleotides read TGTGCCAGCAGGAAGGGACAGGGGGCGCTTGGGCATGATTCACCCCTCCACTTT. This gives the protein CASRKGQGALGHDSPLHF.

This clone occurred once. The chain links TRBV5-4 to TRBJ2-6; 9 nucleotides align to TRBD1. The V gene's germline CDR1 is SGHNT and CDR2 YYREEE (reference sequence). J gave up 0 bases and V 4 bases, and 8 bases lay outside the gene matches. This CDR3 has 18 residues. The CDR3 region is CASSSKRTGASGANVLTF. DNA of the CDR3: TGTGCCAGCAGCAGTAAAAGGACAGGGGCCTCTGGGGCCAACGTCCTGACTTTC.

This chain connects TRBV6-1 to TRBJ1-2; D is uncertain. The CDR3 consists of 18 residues. V dropped 0 bases and J dropped 4 bases, with 21 bases sitting between them. Germline V gene lookup returns CDR1 MNHNS and CDR2 SASEGT. The CDR3 nucleotides read TGTGCCAGCAGTGAAGCTGAGGATACTCCTTCTTCACTCTATGGCTACACCTTC. This translates into CASSEAEDTPSSLYGYTF.

The chain carries TRBV12-3 or TRBV12-4 and TRBJ1-3, with TRBD1 as a possible D gene (5 bases). Trimming stripped 6 bases from V and 10 bases from J, with 10 bases between. This CDR3 is built from 11 residues. In nucleotides, the CDR3 is TGTGCCAGCAGACAATCAGGGACCATATATTTT. This gives the protein CASRQSGTIYF.

The chain recombines TRBV30 with TRBJ2-7; the D is unclear. The CDR3 is made up of 11 amino acids. The germline V and J ends were trimmed by 3 bases and 4 bases, with 7 bases remaining between them. Per the germline V gene, CDR1 is GTSNPN and CDR2 is SVGIG (reference sequence). The CDR3 loop reads CAWRSGYEQYF. In nucleotides, the CDR3 is TGTGCCTGGAGGTCCGGGTACGAGCAGTACTTC.

The DNA of the CDR3 is TGTGCCAGCATAGCGGGGGGGCAGGCCGGGGAGCTGTTTTTT. Amino acids: CASIAGGQAGELFF. This chain joins TRBV28 and TRBJ2-2; 11 nucleotides line up with TRBD2. The ends lost 7 bases at V and 6 bases at J; junction bases unmatched: 4. Per the germline V gene, CDR1 is MDHEN and CDR2 is SYDVKM. The CDR3 totals 14 residues.

The chain links TRBV28 to TRBJ2-5; TRBD2 matches 9 bases. Germline V gene lookup returns CDR1 MDHEN and CDR2 SYDVKM. This CDR3 contains 15 residues. V shed 4 bases, J shed 4 bases, and the junction held 7 bases outside the gene matches. The CDR3 DNA is TGTGCCAGCAGTTATAGCGGGGGAAGAGGAGAGACCCAGTACTTC. Translating gives CASSYSGGRGETQYF.

The chain employs TRBV4-1 and TRBJ2-1, with 11 bases lining up with TRBD2. The CDR3 is 14 amino acids. V was pared by 0 bases and J by 15 bases, with 7 bases of the junction left unmatched. CDR1 and CDR2 from the germline V gene are MGHRA and YSYEKL. The CDR3 DNA reads TGCGCCAGCAGCCAAGAAACTAGCGGGGGCTCCGGGTTCTTC. This gives the protein CASSQETSGGSGFF.

CDR3 in amino acids: CASSLTFHQEAFF. The CDR3 nucleotides are TGTGCCAGCAGCTTAACTTTCCACCAGGAAGCTTTCTTT. The chain has TRBV7-3 and TRBJ1-1; D is undetermined. The V gene lost 0 bases and the J gene lost 8 bases, with 10 bases spanning the gap. This CDR3 comprises 13 residues. Germline CDR1 is SGHTA and CDR2 is FQGTGA. The full variable domain, completed using reference TRBV7-3 and TRBJ1-1, is GAGVSQTPSNKVTEKGKYVELRCDPISGHTALYWYRQSLGQGPEFLIYFQGTGAADDSGLPNDRFFAVRPEGSVSTLKIQRTERGDSAVYLCASSLTFHQEAFFGQGTRLTVV.

The V and J genes are TRBV10-3 and TRBJ1-4, with TRBD1 matching over 9 bases. The CDR3 runs 12 residues. Germline CDR1 reads ENHRY; CDR2 reads SYGVKD. CDR3 amino acids: CATGTGSEKLFF. The CDR3 coding sequence is TGTGCAACGGGGACAGGGTCGGAAAAACTGTTTTTT.

The chain couples TRBV10-3 to TRBJ1-1, with no clear D. CDR1 and CDR2 from the germline V gene are ENHRY and SYGVKD. V lost 0 bases and J lost 2, with 4 bases in between. CDR3 length equals 13 residues. CDR3 in amino acids: CAISESTNTEAFF. In DNA, the CDR3 is TGTGCCATCAGTGAGTCGACTAACACTGAAGCTTTCTTT.

The J gene is TRBJ1-1, the V gene TRBV25-1; D remains ambiguous. The V end was cut by 10 bases, the J end by 5 bases, with 23 bases between. Germline V gene lookup returns CDR1 MGHDK and CDR2 SYGVNS. The CDR3 runs 15 residues. Here the CDR3 reads CATSRVRGSRTEAFF. CDR3 DNA: TGTGCCACCAGCAGAGTACGAGGGAGTCGGACTGAAGCTTTCTTT. Full variable domain (rest looked up from reference TRBV25-1 and TRBJ1-1): EADIYQTPRYLVIGTGKKITLECSQTMGHDKMYWYQQDPGMELHLIHYSYGVNSTEKGDLSSESTVSRIRTEHFPLTLESARPSHTSQYLCATSRVRGSRTEAFFGQGTRLTVV.

The V call is TRBV6-4, the J call TRBJ1-4, with a possible D match to TRBD1 (6 bases). The V end lost 4 bases, the J end lost 8 bases, and 17 bases lay between the germline ends. Germline V gene sequence: CDR1 MRHNA, CDR2 SNTAGT. The CDR3 is 15 residues long. CDR3 sequence (DNA): TGTGCCAGCAGTGCTGATTCGGGACAACGCGAAAAACTGTTTTTT. Protein sequence: CASSADSGQREKLFF.

V is TRBV21-1 and J is TRBJ2-5; the table's D call, TRBD2, was not checked against the DNA. TRBV21-1 is a pseudogene locus. CDR3 length: 15 residues. The CDR3 is CASSLAGTGRETQYF. CDR3 DNA: TGTGCCAGCAGCCTAGCGGGGACCGGGAGGGAGACCCAGTACTTC.

In this sample, this clone turned up a few times. The genes are TRBV27 and TRBJ2-4, with D perhaps TRBD2 (5 bases). The germline V and J ends were trimmed by 4 bases and 0 bases, with 19 bases remaining between them. The CDR3 runs 18 residues. Germline V gives CDR1 MNHEY, CDR2 SMNVEV (reference sequence). The CDR3 loop is CASSSAGGERVAKNIQYF. The CDR3 nucleotides read TGTGCCAGCAGTTCCGCCGGTGGGGAGAGGGTAGCCAAAAACATTCAGTACTTC.

The CDR3 reads CASSLDQSHRGITGELFF. As DNA, the CDR3 is TGCGCCAGCAGCTTGGATCAGTCCCACAGGGGGATCACCGGGGAGCTGTTTTTT. The chain couples TRBV5-1 to TRBJ2-2; 8 bases align to TRBD1. Germline V gives CDR1 SGHRS, CDR2 YFSETQ. This CDR3 is built from 18 residues. V lost 0 bases, J lost 4 bases, and 11 bases stayed unmatched.

V gene TRBV30 combines with J gene TRBJ1-2; 7 positions agree with TRBD1. Germline V gene data show CDR1 as GTSNPN and CDR2 as SVGIG (reference sequence). The CDR3 length is 11 residues. Germline trimming cut 3 bases from V and 13 bases from J; bases unmatched to any gene: 8. CDR3 sequence (DNA): TGTGCCTGGAGCCAGGACAGGCAGGGCACCTTC. Translated, it gives CAWSQDRQGTF.

The genes are TRBV30 and TRBJ1-6; TRBD1 matches at 7 bases. V was pared by 3 bases and J by 10 bases, with 15 bases of the junction left unmatched. This CDR3 has 16 amino acids. CDR1 is GTSNPN, CDR2 SVGIG, per germline (reference sequence). The CDR3 sequence: CAWRHPRGVWKSPLHF. CDR3 nucleotides: TGTGCCTGGAGACACCCCAGGGGGGTATGGAAATCACCCCTCCACTTT.